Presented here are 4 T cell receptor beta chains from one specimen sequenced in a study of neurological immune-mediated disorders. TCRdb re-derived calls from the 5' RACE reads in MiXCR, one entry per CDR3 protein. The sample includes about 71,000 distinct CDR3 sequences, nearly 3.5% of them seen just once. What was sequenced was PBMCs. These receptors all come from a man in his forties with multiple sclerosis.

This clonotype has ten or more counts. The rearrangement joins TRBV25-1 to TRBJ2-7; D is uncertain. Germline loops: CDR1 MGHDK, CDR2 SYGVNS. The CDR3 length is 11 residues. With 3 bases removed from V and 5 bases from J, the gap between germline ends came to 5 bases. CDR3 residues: CASSDWDEQYF. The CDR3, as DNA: TGTGCCAGCAGTGATTGGGACGAGCAGTACTTC.

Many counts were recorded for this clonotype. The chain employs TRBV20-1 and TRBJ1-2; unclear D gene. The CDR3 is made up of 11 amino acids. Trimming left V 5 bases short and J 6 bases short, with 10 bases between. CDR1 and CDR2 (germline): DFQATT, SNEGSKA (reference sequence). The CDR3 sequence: CSAAIPDGYTF. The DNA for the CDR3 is TGCAGTGCTGCCATCCCGGATGGCTACACCTTC.

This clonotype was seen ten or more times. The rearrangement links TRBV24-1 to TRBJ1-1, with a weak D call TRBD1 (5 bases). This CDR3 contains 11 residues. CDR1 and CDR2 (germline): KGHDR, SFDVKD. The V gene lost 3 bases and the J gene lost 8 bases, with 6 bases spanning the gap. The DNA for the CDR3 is TGTGCCACCAGTGATCAGGGAGAAGCTTTCTTT. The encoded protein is CATSDQGEAFF.

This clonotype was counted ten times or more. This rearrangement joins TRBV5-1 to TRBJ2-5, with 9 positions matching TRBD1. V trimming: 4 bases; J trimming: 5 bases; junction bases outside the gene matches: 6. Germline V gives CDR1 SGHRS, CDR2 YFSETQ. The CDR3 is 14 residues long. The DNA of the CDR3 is TGCGCCAGCAGCGTAACAGGGGGCCGGGAGACCCAGTACTTC. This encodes CASSVTGGRETQYF.